The 18 T cell receptor beta chains in this list originate from one sample, sequenced in a study of vaccination and CD4 T cells after COVID-19. The Oncomine TCR Beta short-read assay generated sequence data from the DNA of cultured CD4+ T cells. Via MiXCR, TCRdb re-called the PCR reads, giving one row per CDR3 protein. The profile shows 5,500 to 7,500 distinct CDR3 sequences, over 50% of them singletons. Treatment noted: approximately 9-day PBMC culture with coronavirus spike peptide pools or control peptides (ViraFEST assay). CD4+ T-cell collection from the unexposed donor predated the COVID-19 pandemic (2011-2018). These receptors lack a known antigen. The specimen was CD4+ T cells from blood, cultured in vitro. The receptors were sampled from a human donor in good health.

This clonotype was picked up a small number of times. This chain connects TRBV6-4 to TRBJ1-2; 9 bases line up with TRBD1. The CDR3 spans 17 residues. Germline CDR1 and CDR2: MRHNA and SNTAGT. With 0 bases clipped from V and 5 bases from J, the junction kept 10 bases outside the gene matches. Here the CDR3 reads CASSDSKPTGGGYGYTF. The CDR3 DNA is TGTGCCAGCAGTGACTCGAAACCTACAGGGGGCGGTTATGGCTACACCTTC.

This clonotype was seen once. V gene TRBV6-5 combines with J gene TRBJ2-7, with 8 nucleotides matching TRBD2. CDR1 and CDR2 from the germline V gene are MNHEY and SVGAGI. The CDR3 runs 17 residues. V gave up 0 bases and J gave up 0 bases; unmatched junction bases: 7. CDR3 in amino acids: CASSYSIAGGRSYEQYF. In DNA form, the CDR3 reads TGTGCCAGCAGTTACTCGATCGCGGGGGGCCGCTCCTACGAGCAGTACTTC.

This clonotype was detected a few times. CDR3 DNA: TGTGCCAGCAGCTTAGCAACAACAGGGGGCTATGGCTACACCTTC. Its translation is CASSLATTGGYGYTF. The rearrangement uses TRBV7-2 and TRBJ1-2, with 8 bases identical to TRBD1. V lost 0 bases and J lost 4; bases outside the gene matches: 4. The CDR3 is 15 residues long. Germline values: CDR1 SGHTA, CDR2 FQGNSA.

This chain uses TRBV20-1 with TRBJ2-1, with D possibly being TRBD1 (6 bases). The germline V gene encodes CDR1 DFQATT and CDR2 SNEGSKA (reference sequence). Trimming shortened V by 0 bases and J by 7 bases, and 13 bases separated the two germline ends. The CDR3 length is 14 residues. The CDR3 loop is CSAREERGWNEQFF. The CDR3 DNA reads TGCAGTGCTAGAGAGGAGAGGGGGTGGAATGAGCAGTTCTTC.

The rearrangement uses TRBV7-2 and TRBJ2-7; perhaps TRBD2 as D (6 bases). This CDR3 has 15 amino acids. The V gene lost 4 bases and the J gene lost 5 bases, with 18 bases spanning the gap. Looked up from germline, CDR1 is SGHTA and CDR2 is FQGNSA. CDR3 sequence (DNA): TGTGCCAGCAGCTGGGGGGTCCCTTATGGGGACGAGCAGTACTTC. The encoded protein is CASSWGVPYGDEQYF. The whole variable domain, remainder taken from reference TRBV7-2 and TRBJ2-7, is GAGVSQSPSNKVTEKGKDVELRCDPISGHTALYWYRQSLGQGLEFLIYFQGNSAPDKSGLPSDRFSAERTGGSVSTLTIQRTQQEDSAVYLCASSWGVPYGDEQYFGPGTRLTVT.

The chain carries TRBV20-1 and TRBJ2-3, with D unclear. Between the trimmed V and J ends, which lost 6 bases and 1 base, there was a span of 11 bases. Germline-derived CDR1 and CDR2 are DFQATT and SNEGSKA (reference sequence). The length of the CDR3 is 13 residues. CDR3 amino acids: CSARAVGTDTQYF. CDR3 DNA: TGCAGTGCCCGAGCAGTAGGCACAGATACGCAGTATTTT.

This chain joins TRBV7-9 and TRBJ2-7; D remains ambiguous. CDR1 and CDR2 from the germline V gene are SEHNR and FQNEAQ (reference sequence). There are 16 residues in the CDR3. V was shortened by 8 bases and J by 2 bases, with 22 bases between the two germline ends. The CDR3 nucleotides are TGTGCCAGCGCCAAATGGGTAGGCGGAATCGCCTACGAGCAGTACTTC. It specifies CASAKWVGGIAYEQYF.

V is TRBV6-1 and J is TRBJ2-1; 7 positions agree with TRBD2. Germline V lookup: CDR1 MNHNS, CDR2 SASEGT. The CDR3 totals 15 residues. After removal of 5 bases from V and 4 bases from J, the junction contained 8 bases not matched to a gene. CDR3 nucleotides: TGTGCCAGCAGTCCCCGGGGGGTGGGGTACAATGAGCAGTTCTTC. This encodes CASSPRGVGYNEQFF.

This rearrangement joins TRBV12-3 or TRBV12-4 to TRBJ1-5; no reliable D call. The CDR3 length is 14 residues. Trimming removed 6 bases from V and 0 bases from J, with 9 bases in between. CDR3 DNA: TGTGCCAGCAGGGAAGACGGTAGCAATCAGCCCCAGCATTTT. Its protein product is CASREDGSNQPQHF.

The V gene is TRBV7-2, the J gene TRBJ1-3; no definite D call. Germline lookup yields CDR1 SGHTA and CDR2 FQGNSA. CDR3 length: 15 residues. The V end was cut by 5 bases, the J end by 0 bases, with 11 bases between. CDR3 coding DNA: TGTGCCAGCAGCAAGAGCCTTCTCTCTGGAAACACCATATATTTT. This gives the protein CASSKSLLSGNTIYF. Variable domain in full (rest from reference TRBV7-2 and TRBJ1-3): GAGVSQSPSNKVTEKGKDVELRCDPISGHTALYWYRQSLGQGLEFLIYFQGNSAPDKSGLPSDRFSAERTGGSVSTLTIQRTQQEDSAVYLCASSKSLLSGNTIYFGEGSWLTVV.

The V and J genes are TRBV10-2 and TRBJ2-7; 8 bases fit TRBD2. The CDR3 covers 12 residues. CDR1 is WSHSY and CDR2 is SAAADI in the germline V gene. V shed 4 bases and J 6 bases; nucleotides not matched to a gene: 2. The CDR3 here is CASSGLAIEQYF. CDR3 bases: TGCGCCAGCAGTGGACTAGCGATCGAGCAGTACTTC.

The chain uses TRBV4-1 and TRBJ1-1; D remains ambiguous. Germline V gene data show CDR1 as MGHRA and CDR2 as YSYEKL. The CDR3 length is 16 residues. The ends were cut back, 1 base at V and 0 bases at J, with 12 bases in the middle. The chain's CDR3 is CASSQARSSMNTEAFF. For the CDR3, the DNA is TGCGCCAGCAGCCAAGCCCGGAGTAGCATGAACACTGAAGCTTTCTTT.

The gene calls are TRBV29-1 and TRBJ2-5; 10 nucleotides match TRBD2. The CDR3 runs to 15 residues. The V gene's germline CDR1 is SQVTM and CDR2 ANQGSEA. V was clipped by 7 bases and J by 5 bases; unmatched bases: 13. The CDR3 DNA follows: TGCAGCGCCCGGGCCCAGCGGGGGGGCAGGGAGACCCAGTACTTC. Translation: CSARAQRGGRETQYF.

V usage is TRBV19 and J usage is TRBJ1-2; D uncertain. There are 15 residues in the CDR3. With 0 bases removed from V and 2 bases from J, the gap between germline ends came to 10 bases. Per germline, CDR1 LNHDA and CDR2 SQIVND (reference sequence). The CDR3 DNA sequence: TGTGCCAGTAGTATAGAGGCACAAGCCAACTATGGCTACACCTTC. Translated, it gives CASSIEAQANYGYTF. Filled out from reference TRBV19 and TRBJ1-2, the complete variable domain reads DGGITQSPKYLFRKEGQNVTLSCEQNLNHDAMYWYRQDPGQGLRLIYYSQIVNDFQKGDIAEGYSVSREKKESFPLTVTSAQKNPTAFYLCASSIEAQANYGYTFGSGTRLTVV.

J is TRBJ1-2 and V is TRBV4-1; the D gene is possibly TRBD1 (5 bases). V was trimmed by 1 base and J by 4 bases, leaving 16 bases between them. The CDR3 loop spans 16 amino acids. The germline gives CDR1 MGHRA, CDR2 YSYEKL. The CDR3 region has the DNA TGCGCCAGCAGCCAAGTCGACCAGCTGGGACTCTATGGCTACACCTTC. Its protein is CASSQVDQLGLYGYTF.

For the CDR3, the DNA is TGTGCCAGCAGCTTAGATAATCGGGGGAGCTATGGCTACACCTTC. Amino acids: CASSLDNRGSYGYTF. V gene TRBV7-2 combines with J gene TRBJ1-2; D perhaps matches TRBD1 (5 bases). V was clipped by 1 base and J by 4 bases, with 13 bases between them. The CDR3 runs 15 residues. Germline V gene data show CDR1 as SGHTA and CDR2 as FQGNSA. The whole variable domain, filled in from reference TRBV7-2 and TRBJ1-2, reads GAGVSQSPSNKVTEKGKDVELRCDPISGHTALYWYRQSLGQGLEFLIYFQGNSAPDKSGLPSDRFSAERTGGSVSTLTIQRTQQEDSAVYLCASSLDNRGSYGYTFGSGTRLTVV.

V usage is TRBV6-1 and J usage is TRBJ1-6; no definite D call. CDR1 and CDR2 from the germline V gene are MNHNS and SASEGT. V lost 7 bases and J 7 bases, leaving 14 bases between the germline ends. The CDR3 length is 14 residues. CDR3 loop: CASTTLGRNSPLHF. As DNA, the CDR3 is TGTGCCAGCACAACCTTGGGCAGAAATTCACCCCTCCACTTT.

The table lists this clonotype with a count of one. For the CDR3, the DNA is TGTGCCAGCAGCTTAGGTCCCCCGGGACTAAGTCAACTAGCCTACAATGAGCAGTTCTTC. The encoded protein is CASSLGPPGLSQLAYNEQFF. The V and J genes are TRBV7-9 and TRBJ2-1, with 7 bases that match TRBD2. V was pared by 1 base and J by 2 bases, with 17 bases of the junction left unmatched. This CDR3 comprises 20 residues. The germline V gene has CDR1 SEHNR and CDR2 FQNEAQ (reference sequence).